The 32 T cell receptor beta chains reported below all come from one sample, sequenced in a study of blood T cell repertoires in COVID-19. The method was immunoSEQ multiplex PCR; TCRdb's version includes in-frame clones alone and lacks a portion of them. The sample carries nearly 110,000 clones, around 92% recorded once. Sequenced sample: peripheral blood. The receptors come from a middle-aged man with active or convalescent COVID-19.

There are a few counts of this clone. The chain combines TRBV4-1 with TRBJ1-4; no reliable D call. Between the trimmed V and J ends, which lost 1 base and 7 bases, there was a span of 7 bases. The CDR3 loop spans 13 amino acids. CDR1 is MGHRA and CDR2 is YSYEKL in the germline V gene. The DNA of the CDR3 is TGCGCCAGCAGCCAAGCTCTGAGTGAAAAACTGTTTTTT. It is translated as CASSQALSEKLFF.

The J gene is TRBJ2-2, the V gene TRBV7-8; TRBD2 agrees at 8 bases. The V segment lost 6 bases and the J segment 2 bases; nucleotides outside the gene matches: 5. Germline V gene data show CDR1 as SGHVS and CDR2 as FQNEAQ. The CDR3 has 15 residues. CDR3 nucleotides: TGTGCCAGCAGGACGGGAGGGGGAAACACCGGGGAGCTGTTTTTT. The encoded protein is CASRTGGGNTGELFF.

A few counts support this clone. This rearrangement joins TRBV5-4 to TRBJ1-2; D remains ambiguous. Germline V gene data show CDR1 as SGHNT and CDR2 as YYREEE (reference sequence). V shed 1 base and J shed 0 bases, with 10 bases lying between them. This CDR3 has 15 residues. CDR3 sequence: CASSLNGEANYGYTF. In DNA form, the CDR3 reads TGTGCCAGCAGCTTGAACGGGGAAGCTAACTATGGCTACACCTTC.

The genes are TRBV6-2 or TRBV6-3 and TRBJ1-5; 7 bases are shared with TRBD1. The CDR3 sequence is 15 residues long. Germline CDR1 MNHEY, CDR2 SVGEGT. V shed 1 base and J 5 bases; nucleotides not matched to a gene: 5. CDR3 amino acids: CASSYLQGIDQPQHF. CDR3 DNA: TGTGCCAGCAGTTACTTACAGGGGATCGATCAGCCCCAGCATTTT.

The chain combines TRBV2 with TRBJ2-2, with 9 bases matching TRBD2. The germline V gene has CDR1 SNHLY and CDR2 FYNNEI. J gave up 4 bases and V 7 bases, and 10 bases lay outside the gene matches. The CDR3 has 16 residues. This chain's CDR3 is CASMVLAGFITGELFF. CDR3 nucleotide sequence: TGTGCCAGCATGGTCCTAGCGGGATTTATCACCGGGGAGCTGTTTTTT. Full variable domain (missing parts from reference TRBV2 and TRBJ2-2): EPEVTQTPSHQVTQMGQEVILRCVPISNHLYFYWYRQILGQKVEFLVSFYNNEISEKSEIFDDQFSVERPDGSNFTLKIRSTKLEDSAMYFCASMVLAGFITGELFFGEGSRLTVL.

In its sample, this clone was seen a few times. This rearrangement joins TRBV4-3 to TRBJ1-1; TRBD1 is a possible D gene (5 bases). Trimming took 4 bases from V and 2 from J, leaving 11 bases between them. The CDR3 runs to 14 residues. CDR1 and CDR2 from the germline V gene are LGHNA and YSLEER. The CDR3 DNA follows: TGCGCCAGCAGCCTGCTGACAGATAACACTGAAGCTTTCTTT. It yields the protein CASSLLTDNTEAFF.

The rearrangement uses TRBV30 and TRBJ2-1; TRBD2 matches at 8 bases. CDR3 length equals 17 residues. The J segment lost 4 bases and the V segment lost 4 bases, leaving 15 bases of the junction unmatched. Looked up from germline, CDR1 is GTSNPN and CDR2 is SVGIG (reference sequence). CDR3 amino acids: CAWKGGTRGWVYNEQFF. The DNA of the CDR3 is TGTGCCTGGAAGGGTGGGACTAGGGGATGGGTTTACAATGAGCAGTTCTTC.

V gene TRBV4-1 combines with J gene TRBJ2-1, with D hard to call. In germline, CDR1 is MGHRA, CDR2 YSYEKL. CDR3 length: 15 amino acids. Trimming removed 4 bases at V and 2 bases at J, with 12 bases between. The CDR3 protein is CASSPPGAAYNEQFF. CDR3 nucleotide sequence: TGCGCCAGCAGCCCCCCCGGCGCGGCCTACAATGAGCAGTTCTTC.

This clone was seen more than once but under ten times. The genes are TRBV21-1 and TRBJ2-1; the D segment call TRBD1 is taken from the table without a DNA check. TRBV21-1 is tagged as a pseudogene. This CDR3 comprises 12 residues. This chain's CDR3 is CASSLKGAEQFF. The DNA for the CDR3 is TGTGCCAGCAGCCTTAAAGGGGCTGAGCAGTTCTTC.

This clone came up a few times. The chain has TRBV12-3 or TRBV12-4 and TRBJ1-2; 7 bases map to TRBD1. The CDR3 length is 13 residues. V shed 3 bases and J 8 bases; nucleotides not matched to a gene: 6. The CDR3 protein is CASSFEGARGYTF. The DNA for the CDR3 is TGTGCCAGCAGTTTTGAGGGGGCGAGGGGCTACACCTTC.

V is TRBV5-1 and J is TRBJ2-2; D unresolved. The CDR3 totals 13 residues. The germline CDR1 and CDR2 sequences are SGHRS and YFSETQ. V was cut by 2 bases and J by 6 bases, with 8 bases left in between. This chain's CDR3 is CASSFEVSGELFF. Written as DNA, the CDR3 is TGCGCCAGCAGCTTCGAGGTATCCGGGGAGCTGTTTTTT.

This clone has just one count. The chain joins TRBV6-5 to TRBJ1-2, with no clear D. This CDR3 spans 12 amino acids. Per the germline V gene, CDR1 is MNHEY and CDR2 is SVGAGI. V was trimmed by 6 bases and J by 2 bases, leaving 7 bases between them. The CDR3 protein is CASRVRNYGYTF. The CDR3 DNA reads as TGTGCCAGCAGGGTCAGGAACTATGGCTACACCTTC.

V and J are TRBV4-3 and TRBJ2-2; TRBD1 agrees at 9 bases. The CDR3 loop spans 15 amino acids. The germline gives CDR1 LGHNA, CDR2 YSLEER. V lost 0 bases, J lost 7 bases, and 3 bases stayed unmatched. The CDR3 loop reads CASSQETGGFGELFF. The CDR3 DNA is TGCGCCAGCAGCCAAGAAACAGGGGGCTTCGGGGAGCTGTTTTTT.

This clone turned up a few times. The CDR3 spells CASSSDSRERAQYF. Written as DNA, the CDR3 is TGTGCCAGCTCTTCGGACAGCCGGGAACGGGCCCAGTACTTC. The chain employs TRBV18 and TRBJ2-5; D may be TRBD1 (6 bases). The germline V gene has CDR1 KGHSH and CDR2 LQKENI. There are 14 residues in the CDR3. The V end lost 6 bases, the J end lost 9 bases, and 20 bases lay between the germline ends. Filled out from reference TRBV18 and TRBJ2-5, the complete variable domain reads NAGVMQNPRHLVRRRGQEARLRCSPMKGHSHVYWYRQLPEEGLKFMVYLQKENIIDESGMPKERFSAEFPKEGPSILRIQQVVRGDSAAYFCASSSDSRERAQYFGPGTRLLVL.

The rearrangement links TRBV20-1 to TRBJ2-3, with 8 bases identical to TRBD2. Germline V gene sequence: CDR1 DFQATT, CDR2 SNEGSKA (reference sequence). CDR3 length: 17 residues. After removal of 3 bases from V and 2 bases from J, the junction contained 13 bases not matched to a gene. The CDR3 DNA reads TGCAGTGCTAGTGAACTAGCGGCGAGCCTCTACACAGATACGCAGTATTTT. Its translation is CSASELAASLYTDTQYF.

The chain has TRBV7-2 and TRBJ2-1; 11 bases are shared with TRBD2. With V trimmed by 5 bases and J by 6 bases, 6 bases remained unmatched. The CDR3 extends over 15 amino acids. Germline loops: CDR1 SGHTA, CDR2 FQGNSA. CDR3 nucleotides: TGTGCCAGCAGCCCCCAGCTAGCGGGAGGCAATGAGCAGTTCTTC. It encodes CASSPQLAGGNEQFF. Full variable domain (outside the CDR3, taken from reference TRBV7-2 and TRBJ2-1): GAGVSQSPSNKVTEKGKDVELRCDPISGHTALYWYRQSLGQGLEFLIYFQGNSAPDKSGLPSDRFSAERTGGSVSTLTIQRTQQEDSAVYLCASSPQLAGGNEQFFGPGTRLTVL.

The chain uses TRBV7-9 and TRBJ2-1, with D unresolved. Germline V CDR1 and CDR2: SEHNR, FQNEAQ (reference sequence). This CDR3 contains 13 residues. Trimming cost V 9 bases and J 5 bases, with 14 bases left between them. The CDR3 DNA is TGTGCCAGTCGGCCTAGTTCCCACAATGAGCAGTTCTTC. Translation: CASRPSSHNEQFF.

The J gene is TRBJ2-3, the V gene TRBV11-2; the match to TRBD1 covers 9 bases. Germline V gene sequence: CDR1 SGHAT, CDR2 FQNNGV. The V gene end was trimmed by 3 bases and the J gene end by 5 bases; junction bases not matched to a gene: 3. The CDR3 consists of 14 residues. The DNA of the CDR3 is TGTGCCAGCAGCTTGGGACAGGGTCGAGATACGCAGTATTTT. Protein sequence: CASSLGQGRDTQYF. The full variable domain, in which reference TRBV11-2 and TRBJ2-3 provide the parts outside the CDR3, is EAGVAQSPRYKIIEKRQSVAFWCNPISGHATLYWYQQILGQGPKLLIQFQNNGVVDDSQLPKDRFSAERLKGVDSTLKIQPAKLEDSAVYLCASSLGQGRDTQYFGPGTRLTVL.

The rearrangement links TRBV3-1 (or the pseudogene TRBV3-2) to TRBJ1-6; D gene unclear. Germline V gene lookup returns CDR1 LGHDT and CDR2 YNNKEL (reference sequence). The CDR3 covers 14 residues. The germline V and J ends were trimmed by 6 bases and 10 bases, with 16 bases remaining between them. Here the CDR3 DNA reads TGTGCCAGCAGGGAGGGTGCTAATTTATCACCCCTCCACTTT. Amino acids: CASREGANLSPLHF.

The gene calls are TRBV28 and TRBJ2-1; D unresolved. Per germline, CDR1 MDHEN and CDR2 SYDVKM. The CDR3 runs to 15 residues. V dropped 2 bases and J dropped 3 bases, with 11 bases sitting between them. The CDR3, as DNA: TGTGCCAGCAGTTTACTCCCTCCCAGCTACAATGAGCAGTTCTTC. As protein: CASSLLPPSYNEQFF.

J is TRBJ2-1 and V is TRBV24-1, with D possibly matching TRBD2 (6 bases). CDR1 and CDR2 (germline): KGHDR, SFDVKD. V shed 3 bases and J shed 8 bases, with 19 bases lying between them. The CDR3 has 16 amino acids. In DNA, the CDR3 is TGTGCCACCAGTGATCGTTCCGGGACTCCTAGCGATGAGCAGTTCTTC. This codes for CATSDRSGTPSDEQFF.

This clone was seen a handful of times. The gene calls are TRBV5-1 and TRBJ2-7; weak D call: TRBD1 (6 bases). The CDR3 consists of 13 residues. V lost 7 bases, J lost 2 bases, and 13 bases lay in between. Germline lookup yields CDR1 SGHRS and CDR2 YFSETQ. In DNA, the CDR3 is TGCGCCAGCGGGCCGACAGGTCCCTACGAGCAGTACTTC. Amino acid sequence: CASGPTGPYEQYF.

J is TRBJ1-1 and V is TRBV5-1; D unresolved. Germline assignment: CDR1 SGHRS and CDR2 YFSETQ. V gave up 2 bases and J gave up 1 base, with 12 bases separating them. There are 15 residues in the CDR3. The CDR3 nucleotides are TGCGCCAGCAGCTTACATAGTGCAGGGAACACTGAAGCTTTCTTT. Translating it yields CASSLHSAGNTEAFF. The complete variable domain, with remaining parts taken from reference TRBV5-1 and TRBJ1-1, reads KAGVTQTPRYLIKTRGQQVTLSCSPISGHRSVSWYQQTPGQGLQFLFEYFSETQRNKGNFPGRFSGRQFSNSRSEMNVSTLELGDSALYLCASSLHSAGNTEAFFGQGTRLTVV.

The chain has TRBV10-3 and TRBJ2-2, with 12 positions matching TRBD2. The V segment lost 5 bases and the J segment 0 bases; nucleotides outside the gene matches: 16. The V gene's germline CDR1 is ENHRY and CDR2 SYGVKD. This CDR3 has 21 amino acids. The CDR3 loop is CAISPRLAGATTTPNTGELFF. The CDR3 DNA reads TGTGCCATCAGTCCTAGACTAGCGGGAGCCACTACTACGCCGAACACCGGGGAGCTGTTTTTT.

CDR3 amino acids: CASSPTGNYGYTF. The CDR3 DNA reads as TGCGCCAGCAGCCCGACAGGGAACTATGGCTACACCTTC. This chain uses TRBV5-1 with TRBJ1-2; 7 bases agree with TRBD1. CDR3 size: 13 residues. Unmatched junction bases numbered 2, after V lost 4 bases and J lost 2 bases. Germline values: CDR1 SGHRS, CDR2 YFSETQ.

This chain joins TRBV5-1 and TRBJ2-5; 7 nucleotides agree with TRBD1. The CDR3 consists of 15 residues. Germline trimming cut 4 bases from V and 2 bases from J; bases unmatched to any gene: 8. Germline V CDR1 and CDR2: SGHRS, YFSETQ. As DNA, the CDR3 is TGCGCCAGCAGCCAAATTACAGGGGTACAAGAGACCCAGTACTTC. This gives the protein CASSQITGVQETQYF.

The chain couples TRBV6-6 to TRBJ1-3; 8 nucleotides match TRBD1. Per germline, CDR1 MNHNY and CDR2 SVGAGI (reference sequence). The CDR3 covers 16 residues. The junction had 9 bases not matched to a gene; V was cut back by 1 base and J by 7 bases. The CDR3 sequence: CASSYWDRRRGNTIYF. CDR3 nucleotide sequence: TGTGCCAGCAGTTACTGGGACAGGCGTCGAGGGAACACCATATATTTT.

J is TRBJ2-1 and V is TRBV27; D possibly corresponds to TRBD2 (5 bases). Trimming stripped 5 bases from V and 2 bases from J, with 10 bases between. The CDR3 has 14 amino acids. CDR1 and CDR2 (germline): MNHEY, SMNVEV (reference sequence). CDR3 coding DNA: TGTGCCAGCAGTCGGCGCGGGCCCTACAATGAGCAGTTCTTC. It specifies CASSRRGPYNEQFF.

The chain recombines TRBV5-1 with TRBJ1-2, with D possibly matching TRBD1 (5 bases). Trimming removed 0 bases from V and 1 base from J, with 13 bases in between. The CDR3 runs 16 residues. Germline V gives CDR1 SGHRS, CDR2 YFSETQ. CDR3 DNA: TGCGCCAGCAGCTTGGTGTCACCGGGGGGTAACTATGGCTACACCTTC. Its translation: CASSLVSPGGNYGYTF.

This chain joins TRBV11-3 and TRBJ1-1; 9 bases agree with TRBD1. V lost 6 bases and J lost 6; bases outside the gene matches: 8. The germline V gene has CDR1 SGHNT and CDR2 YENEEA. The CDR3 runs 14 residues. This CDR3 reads CASSLGQGTSEAFF. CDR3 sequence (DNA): TGTGCCAGCAGTCTCGGACAGGGGACCTCTGAAGCTTTCTTT. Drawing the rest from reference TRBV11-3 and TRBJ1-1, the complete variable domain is EAGVVQSPRYKIIEKKQPVAFWCNPISGHNTLYWYLQNLGQGPELLIRYENEEAVDDSQLPKDRFSAERLKGVDSTLKIQPAELGDSAVYLCASSLGQGTSEAFFGQGTRLTVV.

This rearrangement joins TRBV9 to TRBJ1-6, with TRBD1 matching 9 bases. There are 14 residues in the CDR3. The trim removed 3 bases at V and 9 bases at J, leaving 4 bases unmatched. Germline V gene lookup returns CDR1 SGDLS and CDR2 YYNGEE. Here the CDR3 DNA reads TGTGCCAGCAGCGGCGGACAGGGGACTTCACCCCTCCACTTT. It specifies CASSGGQGTSPLHF.

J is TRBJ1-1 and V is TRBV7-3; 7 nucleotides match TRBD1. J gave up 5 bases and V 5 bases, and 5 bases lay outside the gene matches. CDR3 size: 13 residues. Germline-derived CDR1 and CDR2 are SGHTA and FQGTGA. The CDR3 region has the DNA TGTGCCAGCAGCCGACAGGGTGGGACTGAAGCTTTCTTT. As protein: CASSRQGGTEAFF. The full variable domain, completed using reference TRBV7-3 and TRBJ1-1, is GAGVSQTPSNKVTEKGKYVELRCDPISGHTALYWYRQSLGQGPEFLIYFQGTGAADDSGLPNDRFFAVRPEGSVSTLKIQRTERGDSAVYLCASSRQGGTEAFFGQGTRLTVV.